This is a list of T cell receptor beta chains from one sample in a study of blood T cell repertoires in COVID-19. Sequencing was performed with immunoSEQ multiplex PCR; in TCRdb, only in-frame clones are kept and a portion is missing. This sample has about 39,000 clones; approximately 80% occur once, and the top ten carry roughly 8.7%. What was sequenced was peripheral blood. The receptors were sampled from a man in his 70s with active or convalescent COVID-19. CDR3s leave out the opening cysteine and the closing phenylalanine or tryptophan.

TRBJ1-4,TRBV7-6,ASRRAPNEKLF
TRBJ1-3,TRBV2,ASSETRTLRNTIY
TRBJ1-3,TRBV6-1,ASSEEYTGRRNTIY
TRBJ1-1,TRBV21-1,ASSKKETAPEAF
TRBJ1-1,TRBV5-1,ASSLVGQGLKNTEAF
TRBJ2-5,TRBV6-5,ASKTTQETQY
TRBJ1-4,TRBV18,ASSLQGQKEEKLF
TRBJ2-1,TRBV21-1,ASSKGVYNEQF
TRBJ1-6,TRBV27,ASSLLGGGSPLH
TRBJ1-2,TRBV13,ASTETGILPYT
TRBJ2-7,TRBV28,ASSFKRGTYSYEQY
TRBJ2-3,TRBV20-1,SARDADTQY
TRBJ2-2,TRBV6-6,ASITGATGELF
TRBJ1-5,TRBV6-5,ASSQRQRNQPQH